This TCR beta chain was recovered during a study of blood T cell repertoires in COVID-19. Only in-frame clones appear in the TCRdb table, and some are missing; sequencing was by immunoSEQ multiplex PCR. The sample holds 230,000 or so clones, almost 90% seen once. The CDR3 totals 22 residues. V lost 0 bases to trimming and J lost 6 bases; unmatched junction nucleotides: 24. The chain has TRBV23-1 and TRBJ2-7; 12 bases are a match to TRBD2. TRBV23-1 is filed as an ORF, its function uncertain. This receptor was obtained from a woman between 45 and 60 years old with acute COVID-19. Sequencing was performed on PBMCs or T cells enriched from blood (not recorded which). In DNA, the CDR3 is TGCGCCAGCAGTCAATCGAACCGACGAGGGATAATGACTAGCGGGGGCCTCGGCGAGCAGTACTTC. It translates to CASSQSNRRGIMTSGGLGEQYF.